This is a list of T cell receptor beta chains from one sample in a study of blood T cells in healthy people across ages. TCRdb re-called the 5' RACE reads with MiXCR, one entry per CDR3 protein. This repertoire shows about 1.4 million distinct CDR3 sequences, approximately 59% found once; its top ten account for over 5.5%. The sequenced material came from blood. The receptors stem from a young man in good health. Each CDR3 is given with its conserved first and last residue. A D gene is named only where the DNA matches it firmly. Where a row states a size, it is once, few, many or the class of an expanded clone; other rows omit it.

>TRBJ1-1|few|.|TRBV25-1
TGTGCCACCTCGGACAGATTGAACACTGAAGCTTTCTTT
CATSDRLNTEAFF
>TRBJ2-5|.|TRBD2|TRBV27
TGTGCCAGCAGTTTAAATAGCGGGGTCCTTCAAGAGACCCAGTACTTC
CASSLNSGVLQETQYF
>TRBJ2-2|.|.|TRBV7-6
TGTGCCAGCAGCTATGACCTCACCGGGGAGCTGTTTTTT
CASSYDLTGELFF
>TRBJ2-7|.|.|TRBV20-1
TGCAGTGCTAGCGATCTCGGGGGCACCTACGAGCAGTACTTC
CSASDLGGTYEQYF
>TRBJ1-2|.|.|TRBV4-3
TGCGCCAGCAGCCAAGGAGGGGGTTTGCACTATGGCTACACCTTC
CASSQGGGLHYGYTF
>TRBJ2-7|.|.|TRBV29-1
TGCAGCGTTGAGGGGGATCGAAGCTACGAGCAGTACTTC
CSVEGDRSYEQYF
>TRBJ2-3|few|TRBD2|TRBV5-1
TGCGCCAGCAGCGCTCAACTAGCGGGACGGGGAGATACGCAGTATTTT
CASSAQLAGRGDTQYF
>TRBJ2-6|.|.|TRBV6-1
TGTGCCAGCAGTGAACTACCAGGGCGCCTCTCTGGGGCCAACGTCCTGACTTTC
CASSELPGRLSGANVLTF
>TRBJ1-6|.|.|TRBV20-1
TGCAGTGCTAGTGCTCACGCAGACAGTGTGAATTCACCCCTCCACTTT
CSASAHADSVNSPLHF
>TRBJ2-5|.|.|TRBV28
TGTGCCAGTAGTCCTACCCGGTCGGGCGAGACCCAGTACTTC
CASSPTRSGETQYF
>TRBJ2-3|.|TRBD2|TRBV7-8
TGTGCCAGCAGCTCACTCGCCCTTACTCGGGGGGGAGAGGAAGATACGCAGTATTTT
CASSSLALTRGGEEDTQYF
>TRBJ1-6|.|TRBD1|TRBV12-3/TRBV12-4
TGTGCCAGCACCCTGACAGGGCGCAATTCACCCCTCCACTTT
CASTLTGRNSPLHF
>TRBJ1-1|.|.|TRBV20-1
TGCAGTGCTAGAGATACAGGGAATTGGGCAAACACTGAAGCTTTCTTT
CSARDTGNWANTEAFF
>TRBJ2-3|.|.|TRBV10-3
TGTGCCATCAGTGCTGACACAGATACGCAGTATTTT
CAISADTDTQYF
>TRBJ1-1|.|.|TRBV6-6
TGTGCCAGTAAGTTAGATATTGGAATCGGGAACACTGAAGCTTTCTTT
CASKLDIGIGNTEAFF
>TRBJ2-2|.|TRBD2|TRBV9
TGTGCCAGCAGTCGTAGCGGGAGGCCCGACGGGGAGCTGTTTTTT
CASSRSGRPDGELFF
>TRBJ1-2|many|TRBD1|TRBV20-1
TGCAGTGCTAGACAGGGGGAGAACTATGGCTACACCTTC
CSARQGENYGYTF
>TRBJ2-3|.|TRBD2|TRBV6-5
TGTGCCAGCAGTTACGCGGCGGGAGCGTACCCAGATACGCAGTATTTT
CASSYAAGAYPDTQYF
>TRBJ1-2|few|.|TRBV29-1
TGCAGCGTTGAAGATCGCCCAGGGGGCTACACCTTC
CSVEDRPGGYTF
>TRBJ2-1|.|.|TRBV7-2
TGTGCCAGCAGCCCTCCTGGCGGGACAGTGCAGGGCAATGAGCAGTTCTTC
CASSPPGGTVQGNEQFF
>TRBJ2-7|few|.|TRBV2
TGTGCCAGCAGTGGTGGAACAGGGACCTACGAGCAGTACTTC
CASSGGTGTYEQYF
>TRBJ2-7|once|.|TRBV7-9
TGTGCCAGCAGTTATCCCCCCCTCCGGGGTAGGGGCGAGCAGTACTTC
CASSYPPLRGRGEQYF
>TRBJ2-7|.|TRBD1|TRBV29-1
TGCAGCGTTTCAGGGACAGGCAACGAGCAGTACTTC
CSVSGTGNEQYF
>TRBJ2-7|.|TRBD2|TRBV3-1
TGTGCCAGCAGCCAAGAAACGGGAGGGCAGGACGAGCAGTACTTC
CASSQETGGQDEQYF
>TRBJ2-5|.|.|TRBV6-2/TRBV6-3
TGTGCCAGTAGTTACTCGAAGGGATGGGAGACCCAGTACTTC
CASSYSKGWETQYF
>TRBJ2-7|few|.|TRBV29-1
TGCAGCGTTGAAGAATCGTACCACGAGCAGTACTTC
CSVEESYHEQYF
>TRBJ2-7|.|TRBD2|TRBV7-2
TGTGCCAGCAGCCCTGGGTGGGAAACGGGGGGATCGTACGAGCAGTACTTC
CASSPGWETGGSYEQYF
>TRBJ1-5|few|.|TRBV7-9
TGTGCCAGCAGCTTTGGGGGGCTCAATCAGCCCCAGCATTTT
CASSFGGLNQPQHF
>TRBJ2-7|.|.|TRBV4-3
TGCGCCAGCAGCCAAGGAGGAAGCCCAGGGCCCTACGAGCAGTACTTC
CASSQGGSPGPYEQYF
>TRBJ1-5|.|TRBD1|TRBV6-2/TRBV6-3
TGTGCCAGCGGCCGGACAGGGAGCCGGCAGCCCCAGCATTTT
CASGRTGSRQPQHF
>TRBJ2-5|.|TRBD2|TRBV29-1
TGCAGCGTCCACTCGACTAGCGGGGCGGGGACCCAGTACTTC
CSVHSTSGAGTQYF
>TRBJ1-2|.|.|TRBV25-1
TGTGCCAGCAGTAACAGAAACTATGGCTACACCTTC
CASSNRNYGYTF
>TRBJ2-7|.|TRBD2|TRBV20-1
TGCAGTGCCATAAGTGGGGCGGGAGGATCCTACGAGCAGTACTTC
CSAISGAGGSYEQYF
>TRBJ2-1|.|.|TRBV6-5
TGTGCCAGCAGTCGGAATTCCGGGACGGACCTCAATGAGCAGTTCTTC
CASSRNSGTDLNEQFF
>TRBJ2-4|few|TRBD1|TRBV5-1
TGCGCCAGCAGCTTTACCCCGGGACAGGGAAAAAACATTCAGTACTTC
CASSFTPGQGKNIQYF
>TRBJ1-2|few|.|TRBV9
TGTGCCAGCAGCGTAGATGGAGGGAAGATTGGCTACACCTTC
CASSVDGGKIGYTF
>TRBJ2-7|.|.|TRBV15
TGTGCCACCAGTATAGACGGGGGCTCCTACGAGCAGTACTTC
CATSIDGGSYEQYF
>TRBJ2-5|.|.|TRBV2
TGTGCCAGCACCCCGGACTCCCCGTACCAAGAGACCCAGTACTTC
CASTPDSPYQETQYF
>TRBJ2-3|.|TRBD2|TRBV6-6
TGTGCCAGCAGTTACAATAGCGGGGGGGCTGCAGATACGCAGTATTTT
CASSYNSGGAADTQYF
>TRBJ2-7|.|.|TRBV11-2
TGTGCCAGCAGCTTAATGGGGGGGCGAACCTACGAGCAGTACTTC
CASSLMGGRTYEQYF
>TRBJ1-2|few|.|TRBV29-1
TGCAGCGTTGCGGGGGGCAACTATGGCTACACCTTC
CSVAGGNYGYTF
>TRBJ1-4|.|.|TRBV12-3/TRBV12-4
TGTGCCAGCAGCGCGGACAGTTTAAATGAAAAACTGTTTTTT
CASSADSLNEKLFF
>TRBJ1-1|.|.|TRBV4-2
TGTGCCAGCAGCCAAGATCCAGGGCAGCTCGCTTTCTTT
CASSQDPGQLAFF
>TRBJ2-7|few|.|TRBV4-1
TGCGCCAGCAGCCAAGTAAAGCAGGGCTTTAACGAGCAGTACTTC
CASSQVKQGFNEQYF
>TRBJ2-5|.|.|TRBV7-8
TGTGCCAGCAGCTTTACGGAGTGGGAGACCCAGTACTTC
CASSFTEWETQYF
>TRBJ2-1|.|TRBD2|TRBV5-1
TGCGCCAGCTGGGAGGGAAGCAATGAGCAGTTCTTC
CASWEGSNEQFF
>TRBJ2-1|once|.|TRBV5-6
TGTGCCTGCAGCTCGTCCCCTAGTGTGTACAATGAGCAGTTCTTC
CACSSSPSVYNEQFF
>TRBJ2-7|.|TRBD1|TRBV6-6
TGTGCCAGCAGCCGGGGACAGCGTCCGAACGAGCAGTACTTC
CASSRGQRPNEQYF
>TRBJ2-2|few|.|TRBV24-1
TGTGCCACCGGTGATGTAGGGTCGAACACCGGGGAGCTGTTTTTT
CATGDVGSNTGELFF
>TRBJ2-7|.|.|TRBV14
TGTGCCAGCAGCCAAGGGTTTCGCGAGCAGTACTTC
CASSQGFREQYF
>TRBJ2-7|few|TRBD1|TRBV27
TGTGCCAGCAGTGCTCGGACAGGGGCCTACGAGCAGTACTTC
CASSARTGAYEQYF
>TRBJ2-3|once|.|TRBV4-2
TGTGCCAGCAGCCAACCCCCGGCAGATACGCAGTATTTT
CASSQPPADTQYF
>TRBJ2-3|.|TRBD1|TRBV4-3
TGCGCCAGCAGCCCTCTACCGGGACAGAGCACAGATACGCAGTATTTT
CASSPLPGQSTDTQYF
>TRBJ1-1|.|.|TRBV20-1
TGCAGTGCTAGAGGAACGTGGGGCTACACTGAAGCTTTCTTT
CSARGTWGYTEAFF
>TRBJ2-1|few|TRBD1|TRBV14
TGTGCCAGCAGCCCGAGGGGGCCTAACAATGAGCAGTTCTTC
CASSPRGPNNEQFF
>TRBJ2-5|.|.|TRBV28
TGTGCCAGCAGCGGGACTTCTTCTTTAGAGACCCAGTACTTC
CASSGTSSLETQYF
>TRBJ2-7|.|.|TRBV27
TGTGCCAGCAGTTTAAATAAGGGACGTAGAGAGCAGTACTTC
CASSLNKGRREQYF
>TRBJ2-5|.|.|TRBV7-6
TGTGCCAGCAGCTTAGGCCTCCATGGGACCCAGTACTTC
CASSLGLHGTQYF